A single T cell receptor (beta chain) is shown here with its context. The antigen is not known. This sample was included in a study of cytomegalovirus exposure and HLA in healthy donors. The table came from immunoSEQ multiplex PCR; TCRdb's copy has only in-frame clones and leaves some out. The table records around 300,000 clones, around 87% of them present only once. Study-level results: The dataset shows that most TCR sequences were rare, while some public TCRs occurred in many donors. Altogether, about 160 TCR beta chains were recorded as cytomegalovirus-associated. Reports described diagnosis of cytomegalovirus status by the classifier as highly specific and sensitive.

In germline, CDR1 is MDHEN, CDR2 SYDVKM. V lost 5 bases, J lost 3 bases, and 17 bases lay in between. The CDR3 length is 15 residues. The source of this sequence is a woman in her twenties or thirties in good health and CMV-seropositive. The specimen sequenced was PBMCs. V gene TRBV28 combines with J gene TRBJ2-7, with D tentatively TRBD1 or TRBD2 (6 bases each). The CDR3: CASSPPWGANYEQYF. The CDR3 coding sequence is TGTGCCAGCAGTCCCCCCTGGGGGGCAAACTACGAGCAGTACTTC.